Listed below are T cell receptor beta chains from one sample, sequenced in a study of blood T cell repertoires in COVID-19. Some clones are missing from TCRdb's copy, which holds only in-frame ones; the method was immunoSEQ multiplex PCR. Of just over 150,000 clones listed, approximately 92% are singletons. Sequences were obtained from peripheral blood. Receptors originate from a woman aged 45-65 years with acute or convalescent COVID-19. Both conserved end residues are part of each CDR3. The D gene is left open where the match is weak. Size is stated for part of the rows, as once, few or many counts, or as a class when the clone is expanded.

size: once; V: TRBV9; D: -; length: 16; J: TRBJ2-1; CDR3: CASSVAARTLYNEQFF; DNA: TGTGCCAGCAGCGTAGCGGCTAGAACCCTTTACAATGAGCAGTTCTTC
size: -; V: TRBV4-3; D: TRBD2; length: 14; J: TRBJ2-7; CDR3: CASSQDGGGYEQYF; DNA: TGCGCCAGCAGCCAAGATGGGGGAGGGTACGAGCAGTACTTC
size: -; V: TRBV7-9; D: TRBD1; length: 15; J: TRBJ2-1; CDR3: CASSTGQYTYNEQFF; DNA: TGTGCCAGCAGCACGGGACAGTATACCTACAATGAGCAGTTCTTC
size: -; V: TRBV19; D: -; length: 15; J: TRBJ2-1; CDR3: CASSVGEKGYNEQFF; DNA: TGTGCCAGTAGTGTCGGTGAGAAGGGGTACAATGAGCAGTTCTTC
size: -; V: TRBV12-3/TRBV12-4; D: -; length: 13; J: TRBJ1-3; CDR3: CASRHGAGNTIYF; DNA: TGTGCCAGCAGACACGGGGCTGGAAACACCATATATTTT
size: -; V: TRBV5-6; D: TRBD1; length: 16; J: TRBJ2-1; CDR3: CASSLWTGDVHNEQFF; DNA: TGTGCCAGCAGCTTATGGACAGGGGATGTGCACAATGAGCAGTTCTTC
size: -; V: TRBV29-1; D: -; length: 14; J: TRBJ2-1; CDR3: CSVERSPIYNEQFF; DNA: TGCAGCGTTGAAAGGAGTCCGATTTACAATGAGCAGTTCTTC
size: -; V: TRBV10-3; D: -; length: 11; J: TRBJ1-2; CDR3: CAISYREKSTF; DNA: TGTGCCATCAGCTACAGGGAAAAGAGCACCTTC
size: -; V: TRBV5-5; D: -; length: 15; J: TRBJ2-7; CDR3: CASSLDRSSSYEQYF; DNA: TGTGCCAGCAGCTTGGACAGGTCGAGCTCCTACGAGCAGTACTTC
size: -; V: TRBV9; D: -; length: 15; J: TRBJ2-3; CDR3: CASSVNSRGPDTQYF; DNA: TGTGCCAGCAGCGTGAACTCCAGGGGCCCAGATACGCAGTATTTT
size: -; V: TRBV21-1; D: -; length: 16; J: TRBJ1-2; CDR3: CASSKVRVSINYGYTF; DNA: TGTGCCAGCAGCAAAGTACGGGTTAGCATTAACTATGGCTACACCTTC
size: -; V: TRBV28; D: -; length: 16; J: TRBJ1-1; CDR3: CASSSPGTPSNTEAFF; DNA: TGTGCCAGCAGTTCACCCGGGACACCCTCGAACACTGAAGCTTTCTTT
size: -; V: TRBV18; D: -; length: 15; J: TRBJ2-7; CDR3: CASSPGQTETYEQYF; DNA: TGTGCCAGCTCACCGGGCCAGACAGAGACCTACGAGCAGTACTTC
size: -; V: TRBV6-4; D: -; length: 11; J: TRBJ1-2; CDR3: CASSDRYGYTF; DNA: TGTGCCAGCAGTGATCGCTATGGCTACACCTTC
size: -; V: TRBV9; D: TRBD2; length: 15; J: TRBJ2-3; CDR3: CASSASGRAPDTQYF; DNA: TGTGCCAGCAGCGCTAGCGGGAGGGCGCCCGATACGCAGTATTTT